A single sample is the source of the 25 T cell receptor beta chains below, sequenced in a study of blood T cell repertoires in COVID-19. TCRdb's table, derived via immunoSEQ multiplex PCR, lists solely in-frame clones and lacks some. The table has about 54,000 clones, just over 90% seen once. Sequencing was done on a sample of peripheral blood. The receptors originated from a woman between 35 and 50 years old with active COVID-19.

The rearrangement uses TRBV15 and TRBJ1-2; TRBD1 is a possible D gene (6 bases). V gave up 0 bases and J gave up 3 bases, with 11 bases separating them. The CDR3 is 15 residues long. CDR1 is LNHNV, CDR2 YYDKDF, per germline (reference sequence). CDR3 in amino acids: CATSRDIGGDYGYTF. As DNA, the CDR3 is TGTGCCACCAGCAGAGATATAGGGGGGGACTATGGCTACACCTTC.

This clone was seen just once. The rearrangement uses TRBV19 and TRBJ2-3, with TRBD1 matching 7 bases. Trimming took 5 bases from V and 5 from J; bases not matched to a gene: 16. The CDR3 contains 17 residues. Germline loops: CDR1 LNHDA, CDR2 SQIVND (reference sequence). The CDR3 sequence: CASSPTQGTGLGDTQYF. For the CDR3, the DNA is TGTGCCAGTAGTCCCACACAGGGGACGGGGTTGGGAGATACGCAGTATTTT.

The chain is built from TRBV2 and TRBJ2-1, with a weak D call TRBD1 (6 bases). The CDR3 runs 15 residues. Germline V gives CDR1 SNHLY, CDR2 FYNNEI. The V gene lost 6 bases and the J gene lost 4 bases, with 16 bases spanning the gap. CDR3 residues: CASSYSRGGYNEQFF. CDR3 DNA: TGTGCCAGCAGCTACTCCAGAGGGGGATACAATGAGCAGTTCTTC.

The sample holds one count of this clone. V usage is TRBV19 and J usage is TRBJ2-2; D is perhaps TRBD1 (5 bases). CDR1 and CDR2 (germline): LNHDA, SQIVND (reference sequence). This CDR3 comprises 16 residues. V was trimmed by 5 bases and J by 5 bases, leaving 18 bases between them. In nucleotides, the CDR3 is TGTGCCAGTAGTGCGCAGGGATTCCAGAAAACCGGGGAGCTGTTTTTT. Protein sequence: CASSAQGFQKTGELFF.

The J gene is TRBJ2-7, the V gene TRBV5-4; 8 nucleotides agree with TRBD2. The junction had 8 bases not matched to a gene; V was cut back by 4 bases and J by 5 bases. Germline V CDR1 and CDR2: SGHNT, YYREEE (reference sequence). CDR3 length: 14 residues. The CDR3, as DNA: TGTGCCAGCAGCCCGTTGGGACTAGGGGACGAGCAGTACTTC. It translates to CASSPLGLGDEQYF. Combining the CDR3 with reference TRBV5-4 and TRBJ2-7 gives the whole variable domain ETGVTQSPTHLIKTRGQQVTLRCSSQSGHNTVSWYQQALGQGPQFIFQYYREEENGRGNFPPRFSGLQFPNYSSELNVNALELDDSALYLCASSPLGLGDEQYFGPGTRLTVT.

The chain links TRBV9 to TRBJ2-7, with a tentative D call TRBD1 (6 bases). Germline V gene data show CDR1 as SGDLS and CDR2 as YYNGEE. V was shortened by 0 bases and J by 4 bases, with 8 bases between the two germline ends. This CDR3 spans 13 amino acids. CDR3 DNA sequence: TGTGCCAGCAGCGTAGAACAGGGTTACGAGCAGTACTTC. Translation: CASSVEQGYEQYF.

This clone was seen more than once but under ten times. V and J are TRBV2 and TRBJ2-1, with 7 bases matching TRBD1. The V and J ends lost 3 bases and 4 bases, in that order; junction bases with no gene match: 3. This CDR3 comprises 14 residues. Germline V gene sequence: CDR1 SNHLY, CDR2 FYNNEI. The CDR3: CASSDGTDYNEQFF. In nucleotides, the CDR3 is TGTGCCAGCAGTGACGGGACAGATTACAATGAGCAGTTCTTC.

The chain couples TRBV5-6 to TRBJ2-6; 7 positions agree with TRBD1. CDR3 size: 16 residues. Germline values: CDR1 SGHDT, CDR2 YYEEEE. Unmatched junction bases numbered 7, after V lost 4 bases and J lost 3 bases. CDR3 residues: CASSQRGLYGANVLTF. The CDR3 bases are TGTGCCAGCAGCCAAAGGGGGCTCTATGGGGCCAACGTCCTGACTTTC.

The chain couples TRBV27 to TRBJ1-5; D not certain. The germline CDR1 and CDR2 sequences are MNHEY and SMNVEV (reference sequence). CDR3 length: 15 amino acids. Trimming left V 3 bases short and J 6 bases short, with 15 bases between. This CDR3 reads CASSFSIGSRQPQHF. Written as DNA, the CDR3 is TGTGCCAGCAGTTTCTCCATCGGGTCCCGTCAGCCCCAGCATTTT.

The chain uses TRBV5-1 and TRBJ2-5; TRBD2 agrees at 9 bases. This CDR3 spans 14 amino acids. The germline gives CDR1 SGHRS, CDR2 YFSETQ. V shed 4 bases, J shed 2 bases, and the junction held 3 bases outside the gene matches. The CDR3 nucleotides read TGCGCCAGCAGCCTTAGCGGGGGACAAGAGACCCAGTACTTC. Its protein product is CASSLSGGQETQYF.

This chain links TRBV3-1 (or the pseudogene TRBV3-2) with TRBJ1-6; TRBD1 agrees at 7 bases. Germline V gene sequence: CDR1 LGHDT, CDR2 YNNKEL (reference sequence). The CDR3 consists of 15 residues. Trimming removed 8 bases from V and 7 bases from J; junction bases left unmatched: 11. The CDR3 loop reads CASPYRGARNSPLHF. The CDR3 coding sequence is TGTGCCAGCCCTTACAGGGGCGCCAGGAATTCACCCCTCCACTTT.

This clone was observed once. The genes are TRBV18 and TRBJ1-3; unclear D gene. Germline values: CDR1 KGHSH, CDR2 LQKENI. CDR3 length: 13 amino acids. Trimming removed 2 bases from V and 5 bases from J, with 7 bases in between. This chain's CDR3 is CASSPTDRNTIYF. DNA for the CDR3: TGTGCCAGCTCACCAACAGACAGAAACACCATATATTTT.

Only one count was recorded for this clone. The rearrangement uses TRBV27 and TRBJ2-1, with D hard to call. Between the trimmed V and J ends, which lost 0 bases and 6 bases, there was a span of 3 bases. Germline V gene sequence: CDR1 MNHEY, CDR2 SMNVEV (reference sequence). This CDR3 has 12 residues. The CDR3 sequence is CASSLSANEQFF. For the CDR3, the DNA is TGTGCCAGCAGTTTATCGGCCAATGAGCAGTTCTTC.

V and J are TRBV4-2 and TRBJ1-4; no reliable D call. CDR3 length equals 14 residues. The V gene's germline CDR1 is LGHNA and CDR2 YNFKEQ. Trimming left V 5 bases short and J 2 bases short, with 9 bases between. The DNA for the CDR3 is TGTGCCAGCAGCGGTAGCATTACTAATGAAAAACTGTTTTTT. Its translation: CASSGSITNEKLFF.

The chain employs TRBV7-9 and TRBJ2-5; the D is unclear. CDR3 length: 15 amino acids. Germline-derived CDR1 and CDR2 are SEHNR and FQNEAQ (reference sequence). Trimming stripped 6 bases from V and 5 bases from J, with 19 bases between. The CDR3 is CASSKSGGSSETQYF. The CDR3 coding sequence is TGTGCCAGCAGTAAAAGTGGCGGTAGTTCGGAGACCCAGTACTTC.

There are a few counts of this clone. The CDR3 DNA is TGTGCCAGTACCCCAGGGGGTCCGAATCAGCCCCAGCATTTT. Amino acid sequence: CASTPGGPNQPQHF. The chain couples TRBV19 to TRBJ1-5; 7 bases match TRBD1. After removal of 7 bases from V and 4 bases from J, the junction contained 7 bases not matched to a gene. The CDR3 runs 14 residues. The germline gives CDR1 LNHDA, CDR2 SQIVND (reference sequence).

The rearrangement links TRBV27 to TRBJ1-6; a weak D match, TRBD1 (6 bases). V was trimmed by 0 bases and J by 3 bases, leaving 12 bases between them. Germline assignment: CDR1 MNHEY and CDR2 SMNVEV (reference sequence). The CDR3 length is 17 residues. The CDR3 DNA sequence: TGTGCCAGCAGTTTATCAGGGGGATTCTACTATAATTCACCCCTCCACTTT. Translating it yields CASSLSGGFYYNSPLHF.

This clone occurred once. The rearrangement uses TRBV18 and TRBJ1-1; no reliable D call. The germline V and J ends were trimmed by 2 bases and 1 base, with 8 bases remaining between them. CDR1 is KGHSH and CDR2 is LQKENI in the germline V gene. The CDR3 consists of 14 residues. CDR3 loop: CASSPTAENTEAFF. Written as DNA, the CDR3 is TGTGCCAGCTCACCAACGGCGGAGAACACTGAAGCTTTCTTT. Full variable domain (remainder filled in from reference TRBV18 and TRBJ1-1): NAGVMQNPRHLVRRRGQEARLRCSPMKGHSHVYWYRQLPEEGLKFMVYLQKENIIDESGMPKERFSAEFPKEGPSILRIQQVVRGDSAAYFCASSPTAENTEAFFGQGTRLTVV.

The genes are TRBV7-8 and TRBJ1-2, with TRBD1 matching over 7 bases. The CDR3 covers 17 residues. Germline assignment: CDR1 SGHVS and CDR2 FQNEAQ. After removal of 5 bases from V and 4 bases from J, the junction contained 16 bases not matched to a gene. CDR3 bases: TGTGCCAGCAGCGCGGGGGGAACCAGACAGGGCACCTATGGCTACACCTTC. Its translation is CASSAGGTRQGTYGYTF.

This clone came up once. The chain carries TRBV4-1 and TRBJ2-1; unclear D gene. Germline V gene sequence: CDR1 MGHRA, CDR2 YSYEKL. The CDR3 runs to 17 residues. V lost 3 bases and J 9 bases, leaving 24 bases between the germline ends. In DNA, the CDR3 is TGCGCCAGCAGCCATTACTGGATTGGCGGCGACTCCGTTGAGCAGTTCTTC. Translation gives CASSHYWIGGDSVEQFF.

This chain uses TRBV5-1 with TRBJ2-2; 7 bases are shared with TRBD2. The V gene end was trimmed by 1 base and the J gene end by 6 bases; junction bases not matched to a gene: 3. The germline V gene has CDR1 SGHRS and CDR2 YFSETQ. The CDR3 is made up of 14 amino acids. Here the CDR3 DNA reads TGCGCCAGCAGCTTGAAGGGAGGGGCCGGGGAGCTGTTTTTT. Amino acids: CASSLKGGAGELFF.

The genes are TRBV4-2 and TRBJ1-2; D gene ambiguous. Germline CDR1 and CDR2: LGHNA and YNFKEQ. The CDR3 has 15 residues. V was pared by 1 base and J by 4 bases, with 13 bases between. This CDR3 reads CASSQVGQIAYGYTF. CDR3 nucleotide sequence: TGTGCCAGCAGCCAAGTCGGCCAGATAGCCTATGGCTACACCTTC.

The chain combines TRBV29-1 with TRBJ1-2, with D possibly matching TRBD1 (5 bases). Trimming cost V 7 bases and J 8 bases, with 17 bases left between them. The CDR3 runs to 12 residues. CDR1 is SQVTM, CDR2 ANQGSEA, per germline. For the CDR3, the DNA is TGCAGCGCCGGAGGGGTAAAGGAAGGCTACACCTTC. It specifies CSAGGVKEGYTF.

The chain employs TRBV9 and TRBJ2-3, with 8 bases that match TRBD2. The CDR3 loop spans 21 amino acids. Germline V lookup: CDR1 SGDLS, CDR2 YYNGEE. The trim removed 1 base at V and 2 bases at J, leaving 21 bases unmatched. The CDR3 bases are TGTGCCAGCAGCGTAAATTATTGGACGTGGGAGTCGGGGGGGCCCACAGATACGCAGTATTTT. Translated: CASSVNYWTWESGGPTDTQYF. Supplemented by reference TRBV9 and TRBJ2-3, the full variable domain reads DSGVTQTPKHLITATGQRVTLRCSPRSGDLSVYWYQQSLDQGLQFLIQYYNGEERAKGNILERFSAQQFPDLHSELNLSSLELGDSALYFCASSVNYWTWESGGPTDTQYFGPGTRLTVL.

This chain links TRBV20-1 with TRBJ2-5; 9 bases match TRBD2. Looked up from germline, CDR1 is DFQATT and CDR2 is SNEGSKA (reference sequence). This CDR3 has 14 amino acids. The ends lost 3 bases at V and 3 bases at J; junction bases unmatched: 5. CDR3 bases: TGCAGTGCTAGTCCTCCTAGCGGGGAAGAGACCCAGTACTTC. Translated, it gives CSASPPSGEETQYF.